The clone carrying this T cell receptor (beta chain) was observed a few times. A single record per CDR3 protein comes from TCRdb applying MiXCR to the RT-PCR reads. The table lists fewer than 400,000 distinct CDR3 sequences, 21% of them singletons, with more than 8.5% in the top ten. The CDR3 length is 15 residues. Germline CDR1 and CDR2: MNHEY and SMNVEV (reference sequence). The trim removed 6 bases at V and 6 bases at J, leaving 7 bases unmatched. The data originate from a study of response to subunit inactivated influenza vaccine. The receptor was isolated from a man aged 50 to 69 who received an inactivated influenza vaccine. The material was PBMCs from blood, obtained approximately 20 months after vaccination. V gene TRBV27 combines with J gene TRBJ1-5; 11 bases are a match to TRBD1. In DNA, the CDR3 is TGTGCCAGCAGCCCCTCGGACAGGGGGCGTCAGCCCCAGCATTTT. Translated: CASSPSDRGRQPQHF.